Sequencing of this T cell receptor (beta chain) was carried out in a study of blood T cell repertoires in COVID-19. Authors' analysis steps: Quantification of nucleated cells was approximated via reference gene primer amplification. This table comes from immunoSEQ multiplex PCR, and its TCRdb copy is limited to in-frame clones, with some not included. D and trimming come from the DNA, and the V and J calls and clone size come from that table. This table has about 220,000 clones, about nine tenths appearing once. Sequencing was performed on PBMCs or T cells enriched from blood (not recorded which). This receptor was identified in a woman in her forties with acute COVID-19.

The CDR3 loop reads CASSALNTGELFF. DNA of the CDR3: TGTGCCAGCAGTGCACTAAACACCGGGGAGCTGTTTTTT. The chain links TRBV25-1 to TRBJ2-2; D remains ambiguous. CDR3 length equals 13 residues. V was cut by 4 bases and J by 2 bases, with 5 bases left in between. Germline CDR1 is MGHDK and CDR2 is SYGVNS.